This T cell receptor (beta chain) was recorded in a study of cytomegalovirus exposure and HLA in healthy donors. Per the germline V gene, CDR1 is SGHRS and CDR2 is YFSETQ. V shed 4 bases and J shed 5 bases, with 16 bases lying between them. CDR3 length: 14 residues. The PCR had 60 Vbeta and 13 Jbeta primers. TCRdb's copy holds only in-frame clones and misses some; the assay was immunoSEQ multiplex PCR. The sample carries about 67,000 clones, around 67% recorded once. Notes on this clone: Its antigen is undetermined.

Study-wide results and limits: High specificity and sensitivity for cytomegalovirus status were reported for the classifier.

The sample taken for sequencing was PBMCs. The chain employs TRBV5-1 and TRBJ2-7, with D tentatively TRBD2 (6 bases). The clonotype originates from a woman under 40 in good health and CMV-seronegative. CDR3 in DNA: TGCGCCAGCAGCAAGGACGGGGGATACGACGAGCAGTACTTC. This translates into CASSKDGGYDEQYF.